Detailed here is one T cell receptor beta chain. The table lists this clonotype with a few counts. Its cognate antigen has yet to be identified. No base quality values were provided; no much bigger clone lies one nucleotide off. This sample is part of a study of T cells in Graves' hyperthyroidism and ophthalmopathy (dated by TCRdb to about 2019). The study in broad terms: Peripheral blood samples were taken at initial diagnosis, before any treatment was given. To identify distinguishing TCR V-J signatures, a discovery cohort of some 100 patients was used, comprising under 45 with Graves' ophthalmopathy and 57 with stable Graves' hyperthyroidism. An independent validation cohort of around 19 hyperthyroidism patients and some 15 patients who later progressed to ophthalmopathy tested prospective prediction of ophthalmopathy. The 75 to 100 discovery patients were randomly split 7:3 into training and test sets. Thyroid tissue and blood T-cell repertoires from six Graves' hyperthyroidism patients were also compared in the study. Once sampling was done, hyperthyroidism patients were given methimazole at a starting dose of 30 mg daily, whereas ophthalmopathy patients were given high-dose intravenous methylprednisolone. TCR Vbeta CDR3 sequencing of 120 to 150 peripheral blood samples (43 ophthalmopathy, over 70 hyperthyroidism and some 17 progressor patients) is reported in the paper. Broad study findings and their caveats: In validation, progression to ophthalmopathy was predicted by the model with approximately 67% sensitivity and approximately 78% specificity, a median of about 6.4 months before onset. Most expanded thyroid clonotypes (frequency above 0.001) were also detected in blood, a finding suggesting that blood repertoires may reflect thyroid immune responses. No statistical method was used to set the sample size in advance, and investigators knew the group allocation. A model built on a 13 V-J signature distinguished ophthalmopathy from stable hyperthyroidism, reaching 85% to 90% sensitivity and under 84% specificity in cross-validation and 80%/75% in testing.

Stable Graves' hyperthyroidism was defined as no progression to ophthalmopathy during 18 months of follow-up. Hyperthyroidism patients were aged 18 to 65 years and newly diagnosed, with disease duration of less than 2 months. Any patient with an uncontrolled infection, another autoimmune disease, pregnancy or lactation was excluded. Diagnoses relied on clinical symptoms, serum thyroxine and TRAb, thyroid ultrasound and orbital computed tomography. PBMCs were separated from approximately 10 ml of fresh peripheral blood using Ficoll-Paque density gradient centrifugation. Total RNA was extracted with Trizol reagent, and quality was checked on an Agilent 2100 Bioanalyzer. The TCR beta CDR3 regions were amplified from the RNA transcripts. A first-round RT-PCR of the TCR CDR3 used the HTBI primer set with the Qiagen OneStep RT-PCR kit. The libraries were constructed in a second round of multiplex PCR and then size-selected and purified. Paired-end sequencing of the libraries was performed with 100 bp reads on an Illumina HiSeq2000. Per the authors' processing: SOAPnuke was used to process the raw data, removing reads that contained adapters or uncalled bases, had a mean Phred below 15, or lacked an exact match to the constant primer or identifier. High-quality paired reads were merged using COPE v1.2.5, and each unique nucleotide sequence was defined as a clonotype. MiTCR v1.1 was used to align clonotypes to the IMGT TRBV, TRBD and TRBJ reference segments. The analysis included only V-J combinations with a frequency above 0.0001, which together covered over 98% of the repertoires. The TCS score was defined as the ratio of F50 (clonal expansion) to E x V (chaos), calculated using BLOSUM62-based TCRdist between CDR3 peptides within each V-J. Welch's t-statistics and random forest reduced fewer than 550 V-J features to roughly 13, which were used in a naive Bayes classifier (R e1071). The public sequencing data were trimmed at Q25 with fastp and processed into clonotypes with MiXCR by TCRdb, which kept only in-frame beta chains. Identical CDR3 proteins give one entry, which carries the most common genes and DNA. TCRdb assigned the V and J calls; the authors' analysis was not used. The sample table lists around 200,000 distinct CDR3 sequences, about 15% of them with a count of one. About 29% of the sample is taken by the ten largest.

The germline V gene specifies SGHDN as CDR1 and FVKESK as CDR2. The junction shows trimming of 4 bases on V and 6 bases on J, and the gene matches do not reach 12 bases of it. The CDR3 has 16 amino acids, counting the end cysteine and phenylalanine. The retained sequence is limited to the CDR3, 48 bases, with the frame set at the first base. Specimen: blood. This receptor was identified in a woman between 45 and 65 years old with Graves' hyperthyroidism. The chain is encoded by TRBV14 joined to TRBJ1-1; TRBD1 matches 9 bases in the middle. The CDR3 has the sequence CASSPWGQGSHSEAFF. Read as DNA, the sequence is TGTGCCAGCAGCCCATGGGGACAGGGTTCTCATTCTGAAGCTTTCTTT.